Listed below are T cell receptor beta chains from one sample, sequenced in a study of T-cell reconstitution after alpha-beta-depleted transplantation in children. TCRdb ran MiXCR on the PCR reads and lists one entry per CDR3 protein. Of 600,000 to 700,000 distinct CDR3 sequences in the sample, roughly 13% were seen once. This sample comprised PBMCs, obtained before TCRalphabeta/CD19-depleted stem cell transplant. These TCRs come from a girl aged 2 to 9 with congenital amegakaryocytic thrombocytopenia, due to receive a stem cell transplant. CDR3s include the opening cysteine and the closing phenylalanine or tryptophan. The order of the fields is V gene, clone size, J gene, D gene, CDR3 protein, CDR3 DNA. The D gene is left open where the match is weak. Rows give clone size only sometimes, using once, few, many, or a class for an expanded clone.

V: TRBV20-1
size: many
J: TRBJ2-7
D: -
CDR3: CSAETTGSPSYEQYF
DNA: TGCAGTGCAGAAACCACGGGAAGTCCGTCCTACGAGCAGTACTTC

V: TRBV12-3/TRBV12-4
size: many
J: TRBJ1-2
D: TRBD1
CDR3: CASSFEGALGYGYTF
DNA: TGTGCCAGCAGTTTTGAGGGGGCGCTAGGGTATGGCTACACCTTC

V: TRBV12-3/TRBV12-4
size: many
J: TRBJ2-7
D: -
CDR3: CASSQLCEQYF
DNA: TGTGCCAGCAGTCAACTCTGCGAGCAGTACTTC

V: TRBV5-4
size: -
J: TRBJ2-1
D: -
CDR3: CASSYRGFGEQFF
DNA: TGTGCCAGCAGCTACCGTGGATTTGGTGAGCAGTTCTTC

V: TRBV12-3/TRBV12-4
size: -
J: TRBJ2-7
D: -
CDR3: CASSLVACEQYF
DNA: TGTGCCAGCAGTTTAGTCGCCTGCGAGCAGTACTTC

V: TRBV20-1
size: many
J: TRBJ2-2
D: -
CDR3: CSARPASNTGELFF
DNA: TGCAGTGCTAGGCCGGCGTCGAACACCGGGGAGCTGTTTTTT

V: TRBV5-1
size: -
J: TRBJ1-6
D: TRBD1
CDR3: CASRQERDRRSPLHF
DNA: TGCGCCAGCAGGCAGGAACGGGACAGAAGATCACCCCTCCACTTT

V: TRBV20-1
size: many
J: TRBJ2-7
D: -
CDR3: CSARDRSTAYEQYF
DNA: TGCAGTGCTCGGGACCGGTCTACTGCCTACGAGCAGTACTTC

V: TRBV4-1
size: -
J: TRBJ2-3
D: TRBD2
CDR3: CASSRGLAGMTSTDTQYF
DNA: TGCGCCAGCAGCCGGGGACTAGCGGGGATGACTAGCACAGATACGCAGTATTTT

V: TRBV12-3/TRBV12-4
size: few
J: TRBJ2-2
D: TRBD2
CDR3: CASSNSGSTGELFF
DNA: TGTGCCAGCAGCAATAGCGGGTCCACCGGGGAGCTGTTTTTT

V: TRBV18
size: -
J: TRBJ1-2
D: -
CDR3: CASSPEYSSYYGYTF
DNA: TGTGCCAGCTCGCCCGAGTACAGCAGCTACTATGGCTACACCTTC

V: TRBV20-1
size: many
J: TRBJ1-1
D: -
CDR3: CSGNEGTEAFF
DNA: TGCAGTGGGAACGAGGGCACTGAAGCTTTCTTT

V: TRBV29-1
size: many
J: TRBJ1-1
D: TRBD1
CDR3: CSARQGLEAFF
DNA: TGCAGCGCCCGACAGGGCCTTGAAGCTTTCTTT

V: TRBV12-3/TRBV12-4
size: -
J: TRBJ2-1
D: -
CDR3: CASSLEGRRGFSYNEQFF
DNA: TGTGCCAGCAGTTTAGAGGGTAGGCGGGGCTTCTCCTACAATGAGCAGTTCTTC

V: TRBV5-1
size: many
J: TRBJ2-7
D: TRBD1
CDR3: CASSYRDSGYNEQYF
DNA: TGCGCCAGCAGCTACCGGGACAGTGGTTACAACGAGCAGTACTTC

V: TRBV5-1
size: many
J: TRBJ2-1
D: -
CDR3: CASSLALLQYNEQFF
DNA: TGCGCCAGCAGCTTGGCTTTACTACAGTACAATGAGCAGTTCTTC

V: TRBV12-3/TRBV12-4
size: many
J: TRBJ2-2
D: -
CDR3: CASSSPGELFF
DNA: TGTGCCAGCAGTTCCCCCGGGGAGCTGTTTTTT

V: TRBV2
size: -
J: TRBJ2-1
D: TRBD2
CDR3: CANPGLAGGHNEQFF
DNA: TGTGCCAACCCTGGACTAGCGGGAGGCCACAATGAGCAGTTCTTC

V: TRBV5-1
size: many
J: TRBJ2-1
D: TRBD2
CDR3: CASRPTSGRPNMYNEQFF
DNA: TGCGCCAGCAGACCGACTAGCGGGAGGCCTAATATGTACAATGAGCAGTTCTTC

V: TRBV6-6
size: many
J: TRBJ2-7
D: -
CDR3: CASSYSTLNEQYF
DNA: TGTGCCAGCAGTTACTCGACCCTTAACGAGCAGTACTTC

V: TRBV20-1
size: many
J: TRBJ2-1
D: -
CDR3: CSALKPGNNEQFF
DNA: TGCAGTGCTCTGAAGCCAGGGAACAATGAGCAGTTCTTC

V: TRBV12-3/TRBV12-4
size: few
J: TRBJ2-7
D: TRBD2
CDR3: CASSLYLAGAGVYEQYF
DNA: TGTGCCAGCAGTCTCTACTTAGCGGGAGCGGGGGTATACGAGCAGTACTTC

V: TRBV2
size: few
J: TRBJ2-2
D: -
CDR3: CASREQDTGELFF
DNA: TGTGCCAGCAGAGAACAAGACACCGGGGAGCTGTTTTTT

V: TRBV15
size: many
J: TRBJ2-5
D: -
CDR3: CATGFGVQTQYF
DNA: TGTGCCACCGGCTTTGGCGTCCAGACCCAGTACTTC